The 9 T cell receptor beta chains presented below share a single source sample, sequenced in a study of CD8+ T cells in alopecia areata. Extraction of RNA preceded its reverse transcription into cDNA, which served as the sequencing template. TCRdb keeps only in-frame clones here, not all; method: immunoSEQ multiplex PCR. Altogether around 150,000 clones are present, 60% to 75% being singletons, with the ten largest covering 12% to 15%. The treatment denotes: oral pan-JAK inhibitor, 5-10 mg twice daily. The material was CD4+ T cells sorted from blood, obtained at week 24, from a patient treated with tofacitinib. The receptors stem from a human donor with alopecia areata.

V usage is TRBV4-1 and J usage is TRBJ2-2, with a weak D call TRBD1 (6 bases). This CDR3 has 18 amino acids. The ends were cut back, 4 bases at V and 7 bases at J, with 25 bases in the middle. Germline V gives CDR1 MGHRA, CDR2 YSYEKL. This CDR3 reads CASSPVAGTPIVDGELFF. CDR3 coding DNA: TGCGCCAGCAGCCCAGTAGCCGGGACACCGATCGTAGACGGGGAGCTGTTTTTT.

The rearrangement links TRBV5-6 to TRBJ1-6; D is unresolved. V lost 4 bases and J lost 8, with 16 bases in between. CDR3 size: 15 residues. In germline, CDR1 is SGHDT, CDR2 YYEEEE. CDR3 residues: CASSPGPIGYSPLHF. The CDR3, as DNA: TGTGCCAGCAGCCCTGGGCCAATCGGGTATTCACCCCTCCACTTT.

The gene calls are TRBV4-1 and TRBJ1-3, with a tentative D call TRBD1 (5 bases). V shed 1 base and J shed 2 bases, with 12 bases lying between them. The CDR3 is 16 amino acids. Germline assignment: CDR1 MGHRA and CDR2 YSYEKL. CDR3 region: CASSQATAGAGNTIYF. CDR3 bases: TGCGCCAGCAGCCAAGCTACGGCGGGGGCTGGAAACACCATATATTTT.

This chain uses TRBV5-6 with TRBJ2-1; 8 bases agree with TRBD2. V was pared by 4 bases and J by 5 bases, with 5 bases of the junction left unmatched. CDR1 is SGHDT, CDR2 YYEEEE, per germline. The CDR3 covers 14 residues. The CDR3 is CASSPAGGDNEQFF. The CDR3 bases are TGTGCCAGCAGCCCGGCCGGGGGGGACAATGAGCAGTTCTTC.

The J gene is TRBJ1-1, the V gene TRBV27; 7 nucleotides match TRBD1. The CDR3 loop spans 13 amino acids. Germline-derived CDR1 and CDR2 are MNHEY and SMNVEV (reference sequence). Trimming cost V 6 bases and J 3 bases; bases outside gene matches: 4. Here the CDR3 reads CASRRRGDTEAFF. The CDR3 nucleotides read TGTGCCAGCAGGCGCAGGGGGGACACTGAAGCTTTCTTT.

The rearrangement links TRBV27 to TRBJ1-2; 12 positions match TRBD1. The CDR3 runs 16 residues. Losses at the gene ends were 7 bases for V and 7 bases for J; bases not matched to a gene: 13. In germline, CDR1 is MNHEY, CDR2 SMNVEV (reference sequence). The CDR3 reads CASKPSWDRGLSGYTF. CDR3 DNA: TGTGCCAGCAAGCCCTCCTGGGACAGGGGGCTGTCTGGCTACACCTTC.

CDR3 nucleotides: TGTGCCAGCAGTCCGGGGGGATCACCCCTCCACTTT. Protein product: CASSPGGSPLHF. The chain uses TRBV6-5 and TRBJ1-6; perhaps TRBD1 as D (5 bases). The length of the CDR3 is 12 residues. V lost 5 bases to trimming and J lost 10 bases, with 9 bases between them. Per the germline V gene, CDR1 is MNHEY and CDR2 is SVGAGI.

This rearrangement joins TRBV10-3 to TRBJ2-7; TRBD2 agrees at 7 bases. Per the germline V gene, CDR1 is ENHRY and CDR2 is SYGVKD. V trimming: 4 bases; J trimming: 3 bases; junction bases outside the gene matches: 6. The CDR3 totals 14 residues. CDR3 protein: CAISGTGTNYEQYF. CDR3 nucleotides: TGTGCCATCAGTGGTACCGGGACTAACTACGAGCAGTACTTC.

V and J are TRBV9 and TRBJ1-1; D is ambiguous. Germline V gene data show CDR1 as SGDLS and CDR2 as YYNGEE. CDR3 size: 15 residues. V shed 0 bases and J shed 0 bases, with 9 bases lying between them. CDR3 sequence (DNA): TGTGCCAGCAGCGTAGACACTGGGATGAACACTGAAGCTTTCTTT. Its protein product is CASSVDTGMNTEAFF.